The 13 T cell receptor beta chains below all came from one sample that was sequenced in a study of cytomegalovirus exposure and HLA in healthy donors. Use of 60 Vbeta and 13 Jbeta primers characterized the PCR. The data were produced by immunoSEQ multiplex PCR, yet TCRdb's version contains in-frame clones alone and is incomplete. Of some 76,000 clones listed, about 70% are singletons. Material: PBMCs. Receptors were obtained from a male donor in good health and CMV-seropositive.

This clone was recorded once. The J gene is TRBJ2-1, the V gene TRBV7-9, with 10 bases lining up with TRBD1. CDR3 length equals 14 residues. With V trimmed by 6 bases and J by 8 bases, 7 bases remained unmatched. CDR1 is SEHNR and CDR2 is FQNEAQ in the germline V gene (reference sequence). The CDR3 region has the DNA TGTGCCAGCAGAACCGGGACAGGGGTCTATGAGCAGTTCTTC. Amino acid sequence: CASRTGTGVYEQFF.

This clone appeared a few times. The CDR3 DNA follows: TGTGCCAGCAGGGGTGACAGTAGCTCCTATAATTCACCCCTCCACTTT. Amino acids: CASRGDSSSYNSPLHF. This chain joins TRBV25-1 and TRBJ1-6, with a tentative D call TRBD1 (5 bases). Per the germline V gene, CDR1 is MGHDK and CDR2 is SYGVNS. Trimming left V 6 bases short and J 0 bases short, with 12 bases between. The CDR3 length is 16 residues.

The CDR3: CASSQAGAGTSGFYEQYF. CDR3 DNA: TGCGCCAGCAGCCAAGCCGGGGCCGGGACTAGCGGGTTCTACGAGCAGTACTTC. The V gene is TRBV4-1, the J gene TRBJ2-5; TRBD2 aligns across 12 bases. Judging by the DNA end, TRBJ2-7 fits better; the J call may be wrong. CDR3 length: 18 residues. CDR1 MGHRA and CDR2 YSYEKL come from the germline V gene.

The chain couples TRBV10-3 to TRBJ1-6, with D maybe TRBD1 (5 bases). CDR3 length: 15 residues. Trimming removed 4 bases at V and 10 bases at J, with 17 bases between. The germline V gene has CDR1 ENHRY and CDR2 SYGVKD. This CDR3 reads CAISGRTAGDSPLHF. CDR3 DNA sequence: TGTGCCATCAGTGGACGGACCGCGGGGGACTCACCCCTCCACTTT.

This chain uses TRBV29-1 with TRBJ2-1; a weak D match, TRBD1 (5 bases). The CDR3 runs 13 residues. Germline CDR1 SQVTM, CDR2 ANQGSEA. Trimming removed 2 bases from V and 5 bases from J, with 10 bases in between. The CDR3 DNA follows: TGCAGCGTTGAACGACAGAGAGACAATGAGCAGTTCTTC. Its protein is CSVERQRDNEQFF.

The chain couples TRBV25-1 to TRBJ2-1; 11 bases agree with TRBD1. The length of the CDR3 is 17 residues. Germline values: CDR1 MGHDK, CDR2 SYGVNS. Losses at the gene ends were 5 bases for V and 4 bases for J; bases not matched to a gene: 10. The CDR3 protein is CASSKGGGQGVYNEQFF. The CDR3 DNA reads TGTGCCAGCAGTAAGGGTGGGGGACAGGGGGTGTACAATGAGCAGTTCTTC.

The CDR3 region is CATSRDGTSGKLGETQYF. Here the CDR3 DNA reads TGTGCCACCAGCAGAGATGGGACTAGCGGTAAATTGGGGGAGACCCAGTACTTC. This rearrangement joins TRBV15 to TRBJ2-5; 11 bases map to TRBD2. Germline V gives CDR1 LNHNV, CDR2 YYDKDF (reference sequence). With V trimmed by 0 bases and J by 5 bases, 11 bases remained unmatched. The CDR3 is 18 amino acids.

This clone was seen only a few times. The rearrangement links TRBV19 to TRBJ1-2; 8 bases align to TRBD1. V gave up 4 bases and J gave up 3 bases; unmatched junction bases: 7. The CDR3 is 15 residues long. Germline V CDR1 and CDR2: LNHDA, SQIVND (reference sequence). The CDR3 region is CASSNGQGPYYGYTF. In nucleotides, the CDR3 is TGTGCCAGTAGTAACGGACAGGGCCCCTACTATGGCTACACCTTC.

The rearrangement uses TRBV25-1 and TRBJ1-1; 8 bases align to TRBD1. Trimming removed 4 bases from V and 0 bases from J; junction bases left unmatched: 4. CDR3 size: 15 residues. Germline values: CDR1 MGHDK, CDR2 SYGVNS. CDR3 sequence reads: CASSGRTGMNTEAFF. CDR3 coding DNA: TGTGCCAGCAGTGGCCGGACAGGGATGAACACTGAAGCTTTCTTT.

This chain connects TRBV10-3 to TRBJ2-7, with TRBD2 identical over 7 bases. Germline V gene lookup returns CDR1 ENHRY and CDR2 SYGVKD. The length of the CDR3 is 16 residues. V gave up 4 bases and J gave up 0 bases; unmatched junction bases: 9. CDR3 coding DNA: TGTGCCATCAGTGGGAAAAGCGGGATTCTCTCCTACGAGCAGTACTTC. This sequence encodes CAISGKSGILSYEQYF.

This chain connects TRBV2 to TRBJ2-1; 12 nucleotides align to TRBD1. The CDR3 extends over 17 amino acids. Germline loops: CDR1 SNHLY, CDR2 FYNNEI. The ends lost 7 bases at V and 12 bases at J; junction bases unmatched: 19. CDR3 sequence: CASTEGPGQGAHSGQFF. CDR3 DNA: TGTGCCAGCACCGAGGGTCCGGGACAGGGGGCTCACAGTGGGCAGTTCTTC.

This chain links TRBV6-4 with TRBJ1-2; tentatively, D is TRBD1 (5 bases). Germline V lookup: CDR1 MRHNA, CDR2 SNTAGT. The V end was cut by 0 bases, the J end by 7 bases, with 12 bases between. This CDR3 comprises 14 residues. The CDR3 nucleotides are TGTGCCAGCAGTGACTCGGGGCAAATTTCTGGCTACACCTTC. Encoded protein: CASSDSGQISGYTF.

This clone was seen a single time. V is TRBV6-1 and J is TRBJ2-1; 10 nucleotides agree with TRBD1. The germline V gene encodes CDR1 MNHNS and CDR2 SASEGT. V was clipped by 2 bases and J by 6 bases; unmatched bases: 4. This CDR3 comprises 15 residues. The DNA of the CDR3 is TGTGCCAGCAGTGAACGGGGACAGGGGCGCAATGAGCAGTTCTTC. Residues: CASSERGQGRNEQFF.